A single T cell receptor (beta chain) is shown here with its context. The data derive from a study of blood T cell repertoires in COVID-19. The wider study: PBMCs, B-cell-depleted T cells, or T cells provided the cDNA or gDNA that made up the material.

The germline gives CDR1 SEHNR, CDR2 FQNEAQ (reference sequence). Trimming cost V 3 bases and J 5 bases, with 11 bases left between them. The length of the CDR3 is 13 residues. In the original workflow: Reference gene primer amplification yielded estimated nucleated cell counts. Generated by immunoSEQ multiplex PCR, the TCRdb table keeps only in-frame clones and is missing some. D and trimming come from the DNA, and the V and J calls and clone size come from that table. The sample includes around 50,000 clones, around 80% of them seen just once. The sequenced sample consisted of peripheral blood. The rearrangement uses TRBV7-9 and TRBJ2-7, with D hard to call. The TCR sequence derives from a woman in her sixties or seventies with acute or convalescent COVID-19. In nucleotides, the CDR3 is TGTGCCAGCAGCTTGGGCAGTAGAGACGAGCAGTACTTC. Its protein product is CASSLGSRDEQYF.